This section outlines one T cell receptor (beta chain) sequence together with its context. In TCRdb, the RT-PCR reads were re-called with MiXCR into one record per CDR3 protein. Among fewer than 400,000 distinct CDR3 sequences listed, just over 20% were seen once. The data were obtained in a study of response to subunit inactivated influenza vaccine. Germline CDR1 and CDR2: LNHNV and YYDKDF (reference sequence). The CDR3 runs 19 residues. Trimming removed 0 bases at V and 2 bases at J, with 20 bases between. The chain carries TRBV15 and TRBJ1-5; no clear D gene. Sequences were derived from PBMCs from blood, sampled approximately 20 months after vaccination. The clonotype originates from a man aged 45 to 75 who received an inactivated influenza vaccine. CDR3: CATSRDVVVGSVGNQPQHF. In DNA form, the CDR3 reads TGTGCCACCAGCAGAGATGTAGTGGTGGGGTCCGTTGGCAATCAGCCCCAGCATTTT.